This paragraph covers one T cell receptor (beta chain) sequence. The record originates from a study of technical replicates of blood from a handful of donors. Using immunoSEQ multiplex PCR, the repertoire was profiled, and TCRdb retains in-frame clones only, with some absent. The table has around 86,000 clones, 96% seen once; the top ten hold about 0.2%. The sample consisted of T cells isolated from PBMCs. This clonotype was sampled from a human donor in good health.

This CDR3 is CASSLKASGDLYGYTF. The DNA for the CDR3 is TGTGCCAGCAGCCTCAAGGCTTCGGGGGATTTGTATGGCTACACCTTC. V gene TRBV27 combines with J gene TRBJ1-2, with D maybe TRBD1 (5 bases). The CDR3 contains 16 residues. Germline values: CDR1 MNHEY, CDR2 SMNVEV (reference sequence). V dropped 6 bases and J dropped 5 bases, with 22 bases sitting between them.